This is a list of T cell receptor beta chains from one sample in a study of T-cell reconstitution after alpha-beta-depleted transplantation in children. Using its own MiXCR run on the PCR reads, TCRdb lists one record per CDR3 protein. This table has about 640,000 distinct CDR3 sequences, approximately 13% appearing once. This sample comprised PBMCs, mostly from graft donor cells, obtained 360 days after TCRalphabeta/CD19-depleted stem cell transplant. The origin of the receptors is a male patient younger than 18 who had a stem cell transplant for acute myeloid leukemia, so the T cells may come from the graft donor. Each CDR3 is given with its conserved first and last residue. D genes are given only for firm matches. Not all rows give a size; the values are once, few, many and, for expanded clones, a class.

len | j_gene | d_gene | abundance | v_gene | CDR3aa | CDR3nt
13 | TRBJ2-1 | TRBD1 | few | TRBV5-1 | CAPQGDHYNEQFF | TGCGCCCCCCAGGGGGACCATTACAATGAGCAGTTCTTC
15 | TRBJ1-6 | NA | few | TRBV12-3/TRBV12-4 | CASSFLGGANSPLHF | TGTGCCAGCAGTTTCCTCGGGGGAGCCAATTCACCCCTCCACTTT
11 | TRBJ2-7 | NA | many | TRBV12-3/TRBV12-4 | CASTLVGEQYF | TGTGCCAGCACCCTAGTGGGCGAGCAGTACTTC
13 | TRBJ2-7 | NA | NA | TRBV15 | CATSRDVPVEQYF | TGTGCCACCAGCAGAGATGTTCCTGTGGAGCAGTACTTC
15 | TRBJ1-5 | NA | NA | TRBV5-5 | CASSLRPGEDQPQHF | TGTGCCAGCAGCTTGAGGCCAGGGGAGGATCAGCCCCAGCATTTT
17 | TRBJ2-5 | NA | many | TRBV28 | CASSLYVPDSTKETQYF | TGTGCCAGCAGTTTATACGTTCCGGACTCGACGAAAGAGACCCAGTACTTC
14 | TRBJ2-7 | TRBD1 | many | TRBV7-7 | CASSPRGGGYEQYF | TGTGCTAGCAGCCCCCGAGGGGGCGGGTACGAGCAGTACTTC
16 | TRBJ1-6 | NA | many | TRBV28 | CASSFRQVSYNSPLHF | TGTGCCAGCAGTTTTCGACAGGTCTCCTATAATTCACCCCTCCACTTT
14 | TRBJ2-1 | NA | NA | TRBV28 | CASSLRSLHNEQFF | TGTGCCAGCAGTTTGAGGTCCCTCCACAATGAGCAGTTCTTC
15 | TRBJ2-6 | NA | many | TRBV29-1 | CSVYGKASGANVLTF | TGCAGCGTTTACGGGAAGGCCTCTGGGGCCAACGTCCTGACTTTC
14 | TRBJ1-1 | NA | few | TRBV25-1 | CASSDQGAGTEAFF | TGTGCCAGCAGTGATCAGGGAGCCGGAACTGAAGCTTTCTTT
14 | TRBJ1-2 | NA | few | TRBV12-3/TRBV12-4 | CASSLSRYRYGYTF | TGTGCCAGCAGCCTAAGTCGGTATCGCTATGGCTACACCTTC
16 | TRBJ2-5 | TRBD2 | few | TRBV10-3 | CAIRPGLAVFQETQYF | TGTGCCATCAGGCCGGGACTAGCGGTTTTCCAAGAGACCCAGTACTTC
13 | TRBJ2-3 | NA | few | TRBV7-2 | CASSWGAGDTQYF | TGTGCCAGCAGCTGGGGGGCCGGGGATACGCAGTATTTT
18 | TRBJ2-5 | TRBD2 | few | TRBV12-3/TRBV12-4 | CASSPQLAGVFSGETQYF | TGTGCCAGCAGTCCCCAGCTAGCGGGAGTTTTCTCGGGAGAGACCCAGTACTTC
16 | TRBJ2-5 | TRBD2 | NA | TRBV7-2 | CASSLDPSGRGQTQYF | TGTGCCAGCAGCTTAGATCCTAGCGGGAGGGGGCAGACCCAGTACTTC
12 | TRBJ2-3 | NA | NA | TRBV6-5 | CASGRRADTQYF | TGTGCCAGCGGGAGACGGGCAGATACGCAGTATTTT
14 | TRBJ2-1 | TRBD2 | few | TRBV29-1 | CSAAGTSVYNEQFF | TGCAGCGCAGCCGGGACTAGCGTGTACAATGAGCAGTTCTTC
15 | TRBJ2-7 | TRBD1 | few | TRBV12-3/TRBV12-4 | CASRPKDRAAYEQYF | TGTGCCAGCAGGCCGAAGGACAGGGCGGCCTACGAGCAGTACTTC
15 | TRBJ2-1 | TRBD2 | few | TRBV27 | CASSAGTSGINEQFF | TGTGCCAGCAGTGCCGGGACTAGCGGGATCAATGAGCAGTTCTTC
16 | TRBJ2-7 | TRBD2 | few | TRBV28 | CASSLLIAGSPYEQYF | TGTGCCAGCAGTTTATTAATAGCGGGGTCCCCCTACGAGCAGTACTTC
14 | TRBJ2-7 | TRBD2 | few | TRBV29-1 | CSAQSGGPSYEQYF | TGCAGCGCCCAAAGCGGGGGACCATCCTACGAGCAGTACTTC
11 | TRBJ2-1 | NA | NA | TRBV4-2 | CASSRSTEQFF | TGTGCCAGCAGCCGTAGCACTGAGCAGTTCTTC
18 | TRBJ2-7 | TRBD2 | NA | TRBV12-3/TRBV12-4 | CASSLAWGIAGSSYEQYF | TGTGCCAGCAGCCTAGCGTGGGGGATAGCGGGGAGCTCCTACGAGCAGTACTTC
16 | TRBJ2-4 | TRBD2 | few | TRBV4-2 | CASSQVGREHENIQYF | TGTGCCAGCAGCCAAGTGGGGCGGGAGCACGAAAACATTCAGTACTTC
18 | TRBJ1-5 | NA | NA | TRBV12-3/TRBV12-4 | CASSLNLGGTPNYQPQHF | TGTGCCAGCAGTTTAAACCTGGGCGGGACACCGAATTATCAGCCCCAGCATTTT
15 | TRBJ1-1 | TRBD1 | NA | TRBV12-3/TRBV12-4 | CASTMDRGEYTEAFF | TGTGCCAGCACGATGGACAGGGGGGAGTACACTGAAGCTTTCTTT
14 | TRBJ2-1 | NA | few | TRBV28 | CASSFGSRYNEQFF | TGTGCCAGCAGTTTTGGTAGTAGATACAATGAGCAGTTCTTC
15 | TRBJ2-7 | NA | NA | TRBV5-6 | CASSLIDRSSYEQYF | TGTGCCAGCAGCTTGATAGACAGAAGCTCCTACGAGCAGTACTTC
16 | TRBJ2-7 | NA | few | TRBV7-2 | CASSSLGQGGNYEQYF | TGTGCCAGCAGTTCTCTGGGGCAGGGAGGTAACTACGAGCAGTACTTC
17 | TRBJ2-4 | NA | NA | TRBV20-1 | CSARVLLQFLAKKIQYF | TGCAGTGCTAGGGTCCTCCTCCAGTTCCTAGCCAAAAAGATTCAGTACTTC
14 | TRBJ2-3 | TRBD1 | NA | TRBV2 | CAGNRDRGTDTQYF | TGTGCCGGCAACCGGGACAGGGGCACAGATACGCAGTATTTT
12 | TRBJ2-1 | NA | many | TRBV29-1 | CSARDFSNEQFF | TGCAGCGCCAGGGACTTCTCAAATGAGCAGTTCTTC
18 | TRBJ2-7 | TRBD2 | few | TRBV4-2 | CASSQDGTSGSPSYEQYF | TGTGCCAGCAGCCAAGACGGGACTAGCGGGTCTCCTTCCTACGAGCAGTACTTC
19 | TRBJ2-7 | TRBD2 | NA | TRBV6-2/TRBV6-3 | CASSYAYGGTSGISYEQYF | TGTGCCAGCAGTTACGCCTATGGGGGTACTAGCGGGATCTCCTACGAGCAGTACTTC
17 | TRBJ2-7 | NA | few | TRBV18 | CASSPLNSRQAPYEQYF | TGTGCCAGCTCACCACTCAACTCCCGACAGGCTCCCTACGAGCAGTACTTC
12 | TRBJ1-1 | NA | NA | TRBV18 | CASSSLGTEAFF | TGTGCCAGCTCGTCCCTAGGCACTGAAGCTTTCTTT
15 | TRBJ1-4 | NA | NA | TRBV12-3/TRBV12-4 | CASSDGQWRNEKLFF | TGTGCCAGCAGTGACGGACAGTGGCGTAATGAAAAACTGTTTTTT
19 | TRBJ2-5 | NA | NA | TRBV25-1 | CASSEFRTSSLAAWETQYF | TGTGCCAGCAGTGAATTTCGTACGTCGAGTTTAGCGGCCTGGGAGACCCAGTACTTC
13 | TRBJ2-5 | NA | few | TRBV7-2 | CASSRMGEETQYF | TGTGCCAGCAGCCGGATGGGCGAAGAGACCCAGTACTTC
16 | TRBJ2-7 | NA | NA | TRBV28 | CASSSPVAGKDYEQYF | TGTGCCAGCAGTTCGCCGGTGGCGGGAAAAGACTACGAGCAGTACTTC
15 | TRBJ2-1 | TRBD2 | NA | TRBV28 | CASSHLAGGEGEQFF | TGTGCCAGCAGTCACTTAGCGGGAGGAGAAGGTGAGCAGTTCTTC
18 | TRBJ2-2 | NA | many | TRBV5-1 | CASSLDWRRPGDSGELFF | TGCGCCAGCAGCTTGGACTGGCGGCGGCCGGGGGACTCCGGGGAGCTGTTTTTT